The 5 T cell receptor beta chains below all came from one sample that was sequenced in a study of vaccination effects on CD4 cells after COVID-19. Their specific antigens are unknown. Data came from immunoSEQ multiplex PCR; TCRdb stores just in-frame clones and leaves some out. In the table there are approximately 76,000 clones, about 78% of which are singletons. Pools of viral peptides were used by the ViraFEST assay to expand antigen-specific CD4+ T cells ahead of sequencing. Culture lasted about 10 days before CD4+ T cell isolation. Vaccinees lacked prior SARS-CoV-2 infection and tested negative for nucleocapsid antibodies. The specimen comprised CD4+ T cells from PBMCs cultured with SARS-CoV-2 spike peptides, sampled before COVID-19 vaccination. These receptors all stem from a human donor who received a COVID-19 vaccine.

The chain combines TRBV9 with TRBJ2-5, with 9 bases lining up with TRBD1. The ends lost 3 bases at V and 0 bases at J; junction bases unmatched: 9. Germline V gene sequence: CDR1 SGDLS, CDR2 YYNGEE. This CDR3 spans 17 amino acids. DNA of the CDR3: TGTGCCAGCAGCGAAACGACGGGACAGGGTTACCAAGAGACCCAGTACTTC. This translates into CASSETTGQGYQETQYF.

V and J are TRBV10-3 and TRBJ1-2, with D perhaps TRBD1 (6 bases). CDR1 is ENHRY and CDR2 is SYGVKD in the germline V gene. Trimming took 5 bases from V and 1 from J, leaving 14 bases between them. This CDR3 comprises 15 residues. The CDR3 sequence: CAISLRQGYNYGYTF. The DNA of the CDR3 is TGTGCCATCAGTTTGCGGCAGGGGTATAACTATGGCTACACCTTC.

The CDR3, as DNA: TGTGCCAGCAGTTACAGGGCCGAGCAGTTCTTC. This codes for CASSYRAEQFF. This chain joins TRBV6-5 and TRBJ2-1; D is undetermined. The CDR3 length is 11 residues. V was clipped by 2 bases and J by 10 bases, with 6 bases between them. Germline V gene sequence: CDR1 MNHEY, CDR2 SVGAGI.

The genes are TRBV19 and TRBJ1-2, with D possibly matching TRBD1 (5 bases). Trimming stripped 2 bases from V and 5 bases from J, with 12 bases between. Germline loops: CDR1 LNHDA, CDR2 SQIVND (reference sequence). This CDR3 is 14 amino acids long. In DNA, the CDR3 is TGTGCCAGTAGTATAACCGGGGGAGAGTATGGCTACACCTTC. This translates into CASSITGGEYGYTF.

The chain employs TRBV7-2 and TRBJ1-3; no reliable D call. Germline-derived CDR1 and CDR2 are SGHTA and FQGNSA. The CDR3 is 16 amino acids. The ends were cut back, 1 base at V and 0 bases at J, with 10 bases in the middle. As DNA, the CDR3 is TGTGCCAGCAGCTTAGTCCCCCAGAGCTCTGGAAACACCATATATTTT. It codes for CASSLVPQSSGNTIYF.